The rows below give T cell receptor beta chains drawn from one sample of a study of T cell clones after liver transplantation. Assay: immunoSEQ multiplex PCR; the TCRdb copy retains only in-frame clones and omits some. The sample consists of about 120,000 clones, approximately 90% of them appearing once. Sequencing was performed on CD4+ T cells from blood, taken 12 months after liver transplant. These receptors all stem from a human patient who received a liver transplant. Some T cells may be transferred from the graft donor. CDR3s include the opening cysteine and the closing phenylalanine or tryptophan. A D gene is named only where the DNA matches it firmly. Clone size appears in some rows only: once, few, many, or a class for an expanded clone.

clone_size: -
d_call: TRBD2
v_call: TRBV2
j_call: TRBJ2-3
cdr3_aa: CASSEARLAGASQYF

clone_size: -
d_call: -
v_call: TRBV15
j_call: TRBJ2-7
cdr3_aa: CATSPGLRKYEQYF

clone_size: -
d_call: -
v_call: TRBV6-1
j_call: TRBJ2-1
cdr3_aa: CASSEALRWGAVNEQFF

clone_size: -
d_call: TRBD2
v_call: TRBV7-2
j_call: TRBJ2-5
cdr3_aa: CASSSIPGLAGLETQYF

clone_size: -
d_call: TRBD2
v_call: TRBV7-3
j_call: TRBJ2-2
cdr3_aa: CASSLRPTSGGNTGELFF

clone_size: -
d_call: -
v_call: TRBV18
j_call: TRBJ1-2
cdr3_aa: CASSPREDYGYTF

clone_size: -
d_call: TRBD2
v_call: TRBV5-4
j_call: TRBJ2-7
cdr3_aa: CASSLPSGIGEQYF

clone_size: -
d_call: -
v_call: TRBV5-1
j_call: TRBJ2-7
cdr3_aa: CASSLAGLGSYEQYF

clone_size: -
d_call: TRBD1
v_call: TRBV19
j_call: TRBJ1-4
cdr3_aa: CASSSWTGGATNEKLFF

clone_size: few
d_call: -
v_call: TRBV6-5
j_call: TRBJ1-2
cdr3_aa: CASTQGTKGGYGYTF

clone_size: -
d_call: TRBD2
v_call: TRBV5-6
j_call: TRBJ2-2
cdr3_aa: CASRFLAGGPGELFF

clone_size: -
d_call: -
v_call: TRBV5-1
j_call: TRBJ2-3
cdr3_aa: CASSHGTRRETDTQYF

clone_size: once
d_call: -
v_call: TRBV6-5
j_call: TRBJ2-7
cdr3_aa: CASSMGGLVVF

clone_size: -
d_call: -
v_call: TRBV6-5
j_call: TRBJ1-2
cdr3_aa: CASSLGQSNYGYTF

clone_size: -
d_call: TRBD1
v_call: TRBV27
j_call: TRBJ1-2
cdr3_aa: CASSLSNRDRGGYTF

clone_size: -
d_call: TRBD1
v_call: TRBV6-6
j_call: TRBJ1-5
cdr3_aa: CATRDSNSNQPQHF

clone_size: -
d_call: TRBD2
v_call: TRBV2
j_call: TRBJ2-5
cdr3_aa: CASRFGTSGQETQYF

clone_size: -
d_call: -
v_call: TRBV7-3
j_call: TRBJ2-5
cdr3_aa: CASSQGDQKYF

clone_size: -
d_call: TRBD1
v_call: TRBV5-4
j_call: TRBJ2-7
cdr3_aa: CASSSRDRGTYEQYF

clone_size: -
d_call: -
v_call: TRBV7-8
j_call: TRBJ1-5
cdr3_aa: CASAPGTGVSNQPQHF

clone_size: -
d_call: -
v_call: TRBV2
j_call: TRBJ1-5
cdr3_aa: CASSDQGVVNQPQHF

clone_size: -
d_call: TRBD1
v_call: TRBV19
j_call: TRBJ1-2
cdr3_aa: CASEKGQGAGGYTF

clone_size: few
d_call: TRBD1
v_call: TRBV27
j_call: TRBJ2-7
cdr3_aa: CASRARDRGYEQYF

clone_size: -
d_call: -
v_call: TRBV7-9
j_call: TRBJ2-4
cdr3_aa: CASSLHGPRGIQYF

clone_size: once
d_call: -
v_call: TRBV11-1
j_call: TRBJ2-3
cdr3_aa: CASSLWGRPDTDTQYF

clone_size: few
d_call: TRBD2
v_call: TRBV7-8
j_call: TRBJ2-1
cdr3_aa: CASSLAGLAGRYNEQFF

clone_size: -
d_call: TRBD1
v_call: TRBV15
j_call: TRBJ1-4
cdr3_aa: CATSRVQGRGNEKLFF

clone_size: -
d_call: -
v_call: TRBV30
j_call: TRBJ2-7
cdr3_aa: CACDRSSYEQYF

clone_size: -
d_call: TRBD2
v_call: TRBV29-1
j_call: TRBJ2-3
cdr3_aa: CSVDALLVAGEVPTADTQYF

clone_size: -
d_call: TRBD2
v_call: TRBV9
j_call: TRBJ2-5
cdr3_aa: CASSVSGRDETQYF

clone_size: -
d_call: TRBD2
v_call: TRBV28
j_call: TRBJ2-7
cdr3_aa: CASSLGLAGVLGYEQYF

clone_size: -
d_call: -
v_call: TRBV5-6
j_call: TRBJ2-5
cdr3_aa: CASSRWGGIETQYF

clone_size: -
d_call: TRBD2
v_call: TRBV19
j_call: TRBJ2-1
cdr3_aa: CASASGRVYNEQFF

clone_size: -
d_call: -
v_call: TRBV19
j_call: TRBJ1-1
cdr3_aa: CASSIGGGYTEAFF

clone_size: once
d_call: TRBD2
v_call: TRBV19
j_call: TRBJ2-1
cdr3_aa: CASSKGGLERNEQFF

clone_size: -
d_call: TRBD2
v_call: TRBV29-1
j_call: TRBJ2-5
cdr3_aa: CSVVLGLAGVQETQYF

clone_size: -
d_call: TRBD1
v_call: TRBV30
j_call: TRBJ1-4
cdr3_aa: CAWSNKRDRDEKLFF

clone_size: once
d_call: -
v_call: TRBV11-3
j_call: TRBJ1-4
cdr3_aa: CASSFGDKDEKLFF

clone_size: once
d_call: TRBD2
v_call: TRBV6-6
j_call: TRBJ2-1
cdr3_aa: CASSVTSEGYNEQFF

clone_size: -
d_call: -
v_call: TRBV5-6
j_call: TRBJ2-5
cdr3_aa: CASSLGFQETQYF

clone_size: -
d_call: -
v_call: TRBV19
j_call: TRBJ2-5
cdr3_aa: CASSIGGVPETQYF

clone_size: -
d_call: -
v_call: TRBV27
j_call: TRBJ1-2
cdr3_aa: CASSSPDRYYGYTF

clone_size: -
d_call: TRBD2
v_call: TRBV6-1
j_call: TRBJ2-7
cdr3_aa: CASSELAGEWSYEQYF

clone_size: -
d_call: -
v_call: TRBV9
j_call: TRBJ1-6
cdr3_aa: CASSVVGDHSPLHF

clone_size: -
d_call: TRBD1
v_call: TRBV4-2
j_call: TRBJ2-7
cdr3_aa: CASSHPGQGYEQYF